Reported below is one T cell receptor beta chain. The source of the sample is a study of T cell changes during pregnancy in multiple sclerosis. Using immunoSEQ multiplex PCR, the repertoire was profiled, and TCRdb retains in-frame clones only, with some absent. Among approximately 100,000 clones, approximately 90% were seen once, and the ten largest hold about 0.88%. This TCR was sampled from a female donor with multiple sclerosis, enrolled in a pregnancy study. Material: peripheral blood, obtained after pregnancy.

Written as DNA, the CDR3 is TGTGCCAGCAGCGCAACACCGAACACTGAAGCTTTCTTT. Protein: CASSATPNTEAFF. The J gene is TRBJ1-1, the V gene TRBV11-3; D not resolved. The ends were cut back, 5 bases at V and 1 base at J, with 8 bases in the middle. This CDR3 region has 13 residues. CDR1 is SGHNT, CDR2 YENEEA, per germline.